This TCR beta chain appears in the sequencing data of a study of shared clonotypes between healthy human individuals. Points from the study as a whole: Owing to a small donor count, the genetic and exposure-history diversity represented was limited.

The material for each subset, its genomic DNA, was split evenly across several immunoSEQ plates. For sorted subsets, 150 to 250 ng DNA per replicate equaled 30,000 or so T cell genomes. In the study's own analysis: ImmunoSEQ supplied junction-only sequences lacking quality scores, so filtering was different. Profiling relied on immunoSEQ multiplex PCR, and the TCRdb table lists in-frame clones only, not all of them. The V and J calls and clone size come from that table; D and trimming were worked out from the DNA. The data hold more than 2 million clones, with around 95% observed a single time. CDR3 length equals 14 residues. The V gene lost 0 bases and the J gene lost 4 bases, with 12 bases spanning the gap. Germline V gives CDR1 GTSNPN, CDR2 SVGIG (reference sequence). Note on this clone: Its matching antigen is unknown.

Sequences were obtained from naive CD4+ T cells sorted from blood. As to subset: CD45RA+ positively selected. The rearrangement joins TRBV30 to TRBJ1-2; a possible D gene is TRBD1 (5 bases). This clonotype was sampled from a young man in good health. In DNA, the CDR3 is TGTGCCTGGAGTGTTCGGGAAAGGGGCTATGGCTACACCTTC. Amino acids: CAWSVRERGYGYTF.